These T cell receptor beta chains were read from a single sample in a study of blood T cell repertoires in COVID-19. TCRdb keeps only in-frame clones here, not all; method: immunoSEQ multiplex PCR. The table records 90,000 or so clones, nearly 90% of them present only once. Sequenced material: peripheral blood. The receptors here all came from a woman older than 75 with active COVID-19. CDR3s leave out the opening cysteine and the closing phenylalanine or tryptophan. The order of the fields is V gene, CDR3 protein.

>TRBV13
ASSSTGMDEQY
>TRBV5-4
ASSRGGTTLGVDTQY
>TRBV28
ASSFETGVDQPQH
>TRBV28
ASSPDSISYEQY
>TRBV5-5
ASSLSRGAQY
>TRBV7-2
ASSSLAGASYEQY
>TRBV28
ASSLTSSGRSNEQF
>TRBV3-1/TRBV3-2
ASSQELASADTQY
>TRBV28
ASSPDWDRGIEQY
>TRBV5-1
ASSLVRGRGTEAF
>TRBV29-1
SVGRVGYEQY
>TRBV29-1
SVGGVTGGTDTQY
>TRBV5-4
ASSPNGARGNEKLF
>TRBV7-9
ASSLKGGRAEAF
>TRBV28
ASSLFRSAGANNEQF
>TRBV5-4
ASSSRTGGTYEQY
>TRBV24-1
ATSAAVNTGELF
>TRBV10-3
AISDQGASNQPQH
>TRBV10-3
AISLRRGTDTQY
>TRBV11-2
ASSLDPGAGEQY
>TRBV19
ASSQTGGGETQY
>TRBV7-9
ASSPRVQSTEAF
>TRBV19
ASTVTQGDYGYT
>TRBV3-1/TRBV3-2
ASSQDTGAHQPQH
>TRBV28
ASSSTRDRGRMVYGYT
>TRBV21-1
ASSRTSNSPIEQF
>TRBV5-4
ASSFGRGSYEQY